This T cell receptor beta chain was documented in a study of cytomegalovirus exposure and HLA in healthy donors. The PCR employed 60 Vbeta primers together with 13 Jbeta primers. Sequenced by immunoSEQ multiplex PCR; TCRdb stores in-frame clones only, minus some. The table includes some 160,000 clones, 77% detected once. Trimming stripped 6 bases from V and 5 bases from J, with 19 bases between. Per germline, CDR1 SQVTM and CDR2 ANQGSEA. This CDR3 region has 14 residues. This TCR derives from a woman aged 30 to 39 in good health and CMV-seronegative. The chain couples TRBV29-1 to TRBJ2-5, with D maybe TRBD1 (5 bases). Sequencing was carried out using PBMCs. CDR3 sequence: CSVSQGSILETQYF. The CDR3 nucleotides are TGCAGCGTCTCCCAGGGATCTATCCTCGAGACCCAGTACTTC.